This T cell receptor beta chain was retrieved from a study of spatial heterogeneity in lung cancer. Study information: Alpha-chain detections were consistently fewer than beta-chain detections among the sequences. Across the raw uncorrected reads, a unique TCR and UMI combination was observed, on average, more than ten times. The study, taken as a whole, reports: Blood carried ubiquitous expanded tumor TCRs more at resection than follow-up.

Time point denoted: sample taken at primary tumor resection. The authors sequenced whole RNA from tumor, nontumor lung or frozen PBMC without sorting. This clonotype has a handful of counts. No antigen is known for it. Every TCR cDNA molecule bore a unique molecular identifier. TCRdb fed the 5' RACE reads into MiXCR, producing one record per CDR3 protein. This sample has tens of thousands of distinct CDR3 sequences; roughly 13% occur once, and the top ten carry under 7.5%. V was trimmed by 1 base and J by 7 bases, leaving 8 bases between them. The CDR3 consists of 13 residues. The chain carries TRBV12-3 or TRBV12-4 and TRBJ1-5; no reliable D call. This TCR derives from a male donor with early-stage non-small cell lung cancer. The sequencing here drew on PBMCs, taken at surgery. CDR3 sequence (DNA): TGTGCCAGCAGTTTAGACGGGAGGCAGCCCCAGCATTTT. As protein: CASSLDGRQPQHF.